The entry below describes one T cell receptor (beta chain). The sample comes from a study of blood T cell repertoires in COVID-19. Study summary: T cells, B-cell-depleted T cells, or PBMCs provided the cDNA or gDNA that served as material.

The CDR3 spans 11 residues. Trimming cost V 7 bases and J 7 bases, with 13 bases left between them. The germline CDR1 and CDR2 sequences are DFQATT and SNEGSKA (reference sequence). Participants spanned ages about 18 to 89 years and resided in about 24 US areas. Data came from immunoSEQ multiplex PCR; TCRdb stores just in-frame clones and leaves some out. This table holds around 230,000 clones, approximately 83% found once. This TCR was recovered from a woman aged 35 to 49 with acute COVID-19. The material sequenced was PBMCs or T cells enriched from blood (not recorded which). This sequence joins TRBV20-1 and TRBJ1-1, with D unresolved. This CDR3 is CSGMQEGEAFF. CDR3 nucleotides: TGCAGTGGGATGCAGGAGGGTGAAGCTTTCTTT.